This T cell receptor beta chain is from a study of blood T cell repertoires in COVID-19. This CDR3 comprises 13 residues. V trimming: 7 bases; J trimming: 1 base; junction bases outside the gene matches: 6. CDR1 is SQVTM and CDR2 is ANQGSEA in the germline V gene. TCRdb's table, derived via immunoSEQ multiplex PCR, lists solely in-frame clones and lacks some. The table shows around 130,000 clones, with over 75% occurring only once. The rearrangement uses TRBV29-1 and TRBJ1-1; 7 bases are shared with TRBD1. This receptor was obtained from a woman in her sixties or seventies with acute or convalescent COVID-19. Sequences were obtained from peripheral blood. The CDR3 DNA reads TGCAGCGGTGGGGGACAGAGGAACACTGAAGCTTTCTTT. Residues: CSGGGQRNTEAFF. Filled out from reference TRBV29-1 and TRBJ1-1, the complete variable domain reads SAVISQKPSRDICQRGTSLTIQCQVDSQVTMMFWYRQQPGQSLTLIATANQGSEATYESGFVIDKFPISRPNLTFSTLTVSNMSPEDSSIYLCSGGGQRNTEAFFGQGTRLTVV.